A single TCR beta chain is shown here with its context. The data originate from a study of blood T cell repertoires in COVID-19. Study details: Sources were T cells, B-cell-depleted T cells, or PBMCs; the material itself was cDNA or gDNA.

Adults between roughly 18 and 95 years of age took part from under 30 US areas. As originally analysed: The assay estimated nucleated cells by amplifying reference gene primers. Profiling relied on immunoSEQ multiplex PCR, and the TCRdb table lists in-frame clones only, not all of them. V, J and clone size are taken as reported in that table, and D and trimming were inferred from the DNA itself. The sample has some 500,000 clones; over 75% are singletons. Germline CDR1 and CDR2: LNHDA and SQIVND (reference sequence). J was trimmed by 3 bases and V by 0 bases; bases with no gene match: 7. The CDR3 runs to 17 residues.

The sequence derives from a woman in her thirties or forties who had recovered from COVID-19. The V call is TRBV19, the J call TRBJ2-7; 11 bases are shared with TRBD2. The material sequenced was PBMCs or T cells enriched from blood (not recorded which). In nucleotides, the CDR3 is TGTGCCAGTAGTATAGAATTAGTCGGACTAGCGGGCTACGAGCAGTACTTC. Its protein is CASSIELVGLAGYEQYF.